Sequencing of this T cell receptor beta chain was carried out in a study of regulatory T cells in long-lasting Graves disease. Overall study results and limits: Persistent Graves' patients showed reduced TCR diversity versus newly diagnosed patients. Shared public clonotypes totalled about 2,600 in persistent patients, compared with about 990 in new patients.

TCR beta libraries were built with iRepertoire HTBI primers and Arm-PCR of CDR3 regions. A single record per CDR3 protein comes from TCRdb applying MiXCR to the multiplex PCR reads. Of 400,000 to 450,000 distinct CDR3 sequences in the sample, approximately 16% are singletons; the top ten hold about 10%. As for time point: newly diagnosed GD, antithyroid drugs for less than 3 months. From PBMCs, RNA was extracted and then used to make the TCR library. CDR3 size: 16 residues. With V trimmed by 4 bases and J by 4 bases, 5 bases remained unmatched. CDR1 is SGHTA, CDR2 FQGNSA, per germline. In the case of this clonotype: What it recognizes is unknown.

This same sample was also part of a study on T cells in Graves' hyperthyroidism and ophthalmopathy. That source notes: First-round RT-PCR of the TCR CDR3 relied on the HTBI primer set.

The chain couples TRBV7-2 to TRBJ2-3, with 13 bases fitting TRBD2. This sample comprised peripheral blood mononuclear cells (PBMCs), obtained at new diagnosis, from a patient treated with antithyroid drugs. The receptor was isolated from a woman aged 25 to 39 with Graves disease. The CDR3 spells CASSYPGLAGADTQYF. In nucleotides, the CDR3 is TGTGCCAGCAGCTATCCCGGACTAGCGGGAGCAGATACGCAGTATTTT.